This T cell receptor beta chain was observed in a study of cytomegalovirus exposure and HLA in healthy donors. Study results and limitations: Versus the roughly 670-donor mean, an Asian-associated ancestry cluster reportedly showed fewer N-insertions in a later analysis.

With regard to this clone: What it binds is not known.

Healthy individuals who donated bone marrow served as the donors. The PCR employed 60 Vbeta primers together with 13 Jbeta primers. The protocol was immunoSEQ multiplex PCR, while the TCRdb copy is restricted to in-frame clones and leaves out a portion. The data hold 130,000 to 150,000 clones, with almost 80% observed a single time. Sequenced sample: PBMCs. The TCR was taken from a woman in her thirties or forties in good health and CMV-seropositive.

CDR3 region: CASSLDRQASGNTIYF. The CDR3 bases are TGCGCCAGCAGCTTGGATAGACAGGCCTCTGGAAACACCATATATTTT. V and J are TRBV5-1 and TRBJ1-3; D possibly corresponds to TRBD1 (6 bases). CDR1 and CDR2 (germline): SGHRS, YFSETQ. Deletions cut 0 bases from V and 0 bases from J, with 10 bases between. The CDR3 is 16 amino acids.